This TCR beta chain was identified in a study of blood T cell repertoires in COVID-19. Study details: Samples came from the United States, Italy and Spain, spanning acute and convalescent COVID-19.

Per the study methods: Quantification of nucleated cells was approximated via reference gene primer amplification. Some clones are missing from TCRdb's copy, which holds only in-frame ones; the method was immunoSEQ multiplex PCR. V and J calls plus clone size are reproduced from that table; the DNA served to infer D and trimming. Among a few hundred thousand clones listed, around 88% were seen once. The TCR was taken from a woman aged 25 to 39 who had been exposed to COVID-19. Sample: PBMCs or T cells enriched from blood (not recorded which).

CDR3 sequence (DNA): TGTGCCAGCAGCACAGGGCCCGGAAACACCATATATTTT. Protein product: CASSTGPGNTIYF. The chain employs TRBV28 and TRBJ1-3, with a possible D match to TRBD1 (6 bases). The CDR3 length is 13 residues. With 6 bases removed from V and 4 bases from J, the gap between germline ends came to 10 bases. CDR1 and CDR2 (germline): MDHEN, SYDVKM.